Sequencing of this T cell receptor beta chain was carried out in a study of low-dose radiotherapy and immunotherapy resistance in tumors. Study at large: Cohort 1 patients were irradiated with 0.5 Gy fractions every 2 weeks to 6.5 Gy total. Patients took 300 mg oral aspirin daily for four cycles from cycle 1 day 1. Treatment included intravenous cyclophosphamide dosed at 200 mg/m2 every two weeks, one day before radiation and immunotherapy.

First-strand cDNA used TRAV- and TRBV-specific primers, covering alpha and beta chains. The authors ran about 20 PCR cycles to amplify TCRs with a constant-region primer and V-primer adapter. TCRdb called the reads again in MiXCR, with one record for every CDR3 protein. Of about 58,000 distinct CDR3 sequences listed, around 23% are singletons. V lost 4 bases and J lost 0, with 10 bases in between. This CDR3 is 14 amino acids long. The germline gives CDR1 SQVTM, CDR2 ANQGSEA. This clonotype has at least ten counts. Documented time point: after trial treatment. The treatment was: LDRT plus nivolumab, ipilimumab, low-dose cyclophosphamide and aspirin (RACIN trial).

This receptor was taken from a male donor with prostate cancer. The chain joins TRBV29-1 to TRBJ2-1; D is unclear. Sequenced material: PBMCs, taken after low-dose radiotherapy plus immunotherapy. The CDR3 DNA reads TGCAGCGTTGTTTTACGGAGCTCCTACAATGAGCAGTTCTTC. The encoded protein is CSVVLRSSYNEQFF.